This T cell receptor beta chain came from a study of blood T cells in healthy people across ages. PCR was performed a second time for roughly 7 to 12 cycles using a sample-barcoded 5' primer and a J-beta primer mix. Per sample, CDR3-containing paired-end reads numbered at least 2.5 million. MiXCR, applied by TCRdb to the 5' RACE reads, yields one record per CDR3 protein. The sample includes 800,000 or so distinct CDR3 sequences, around 25% of them seen just once. The J segment lost 6 bases and the V segment lost 3 bases, leaving 9 bases of the junction unmatched. This CDR3 region has 16 residues. Germline V gene data show CDR1 as SNHLY and CDR2 as FYNNEI. This clonotype has only a few counts. Healthy Caucasians from Russia aged roughly 6 to 95 served as donors. In addition, the sample was reused for a study of T cells of mothers and their children. That work states: Donation was provided by three healthy Caucasian mothers along with their six children. Among related mother-child pairs, overlap was slightly higher than in unrelated pairs, though not significantly.

The source of this sequence is a boy aged 10-17 years in good health. The chain couples TRBV2 to TRBJ2-7; 12 bases match TRBD2. Sequenced material: blood. CDR3 sequence: CASSDPSGRGRGEQYF. The CDR3 nucleotides read TGTGCCAGCAGTGATCCTAGCGGGAGGGGGAGAGGCGAGCAGTACTTC. Looking up the rest from reference TRBV2 and TRBJ2-7 gives the full variable domain: EPEVTQTPSHQVTQMGQEVILRCVPISNHLYFYWYRQILGQKVEFLVSFYNNEISEKSEIFDDQFSVERPDGSNFTLKIRSTKLEDSAMYFCASSDPSGRGRGEQYFGPGTRLTVT.